The entry below gives a single T cell receptor beta chain sequence along with its context. Its specificity is not known. One end of the junction is discordant with germline, which a read error may explain. This sample is drawn from a study of tumor and adjacent non-tumor tissue in lung cancer. For the study at large: Patients were aged about 30 to 85, fewer than twelve men and 4 to 6 women, stage I to III. Samples averaged about 4.2 million productive TCRbeta reads each.

Three rounds of nested PCR, following a modified ARM-PCR protocol, produced the TCRbeta library. TCRdb recomputed calls from the multiplex PCR reads with MiXCR, one row per CDR3 protein. Among 75,000 to 95,000 distinct CDR3 sequences listed, around 80% were seen once. The study, taken as a whole, reports: Significantly higher TCR diversity was found in tumor than normal lung. Top 100 clones took a larger repertoire share in normal lung.

This CDR3 has 13 residues. CDR1 SGHDT and CDR2 YYEEEE come from the germline V gene. This sample's RNA came from whole unsorted tissue. More than 3 cm separated this lung sample from the edge of the tumor. The chain links TRBV5-6 to TRBJ2-2; possibly TRBD1 for D (6 bases). The sample was distant non-tumor lung tissue. The source is a woman between 50 and 59 years old with non-small cell lung cancer. This chain's CDR3 is CVSSFAGAGEPFF. In DNA form, the CDR3 reads TGTGTCAGCAGCTTTGCAGGGGCCGGGGAGCCGTTTTTT.